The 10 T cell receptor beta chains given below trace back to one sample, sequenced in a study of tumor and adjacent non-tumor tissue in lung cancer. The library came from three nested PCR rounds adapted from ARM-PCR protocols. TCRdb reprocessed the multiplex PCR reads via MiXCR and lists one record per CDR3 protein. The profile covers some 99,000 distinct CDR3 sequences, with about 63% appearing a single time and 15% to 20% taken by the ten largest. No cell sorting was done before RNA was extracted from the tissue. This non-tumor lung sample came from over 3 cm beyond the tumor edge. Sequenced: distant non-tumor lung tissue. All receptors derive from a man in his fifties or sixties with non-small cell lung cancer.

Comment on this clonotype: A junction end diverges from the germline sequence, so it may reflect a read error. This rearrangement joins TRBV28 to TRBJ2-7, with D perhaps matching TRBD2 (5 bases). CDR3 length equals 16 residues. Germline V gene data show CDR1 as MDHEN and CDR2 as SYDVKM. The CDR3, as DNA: TGTGCCAGCAGTTTAAGTTCGGCGGGCTGGTCCTACGAGCAGTGCTTC. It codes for CASSLSSAGWSYEQCF.

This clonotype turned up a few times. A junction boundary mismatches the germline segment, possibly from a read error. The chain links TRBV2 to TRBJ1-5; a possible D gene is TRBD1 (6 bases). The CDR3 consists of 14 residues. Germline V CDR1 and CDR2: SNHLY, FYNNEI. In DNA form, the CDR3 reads TGTACCAGCAGTACCGAGACAGGAAAGCAGCCCCAGCATTTT. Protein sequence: CTSSTETGKQPQHF.

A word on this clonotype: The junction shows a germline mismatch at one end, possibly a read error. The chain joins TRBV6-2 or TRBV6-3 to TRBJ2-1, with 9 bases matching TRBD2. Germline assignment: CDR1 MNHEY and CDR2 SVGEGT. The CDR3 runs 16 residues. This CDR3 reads CANNTPIIAGVNEQFF. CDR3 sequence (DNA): TGTGCCAACAACACCCCGATAATAGCGGGGGTCAATGAGCAATTCTTC.

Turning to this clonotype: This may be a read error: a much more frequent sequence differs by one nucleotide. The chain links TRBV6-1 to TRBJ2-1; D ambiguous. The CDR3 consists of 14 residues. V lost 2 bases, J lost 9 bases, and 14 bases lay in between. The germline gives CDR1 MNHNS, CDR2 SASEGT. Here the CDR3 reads CASSEQQERGEQFF. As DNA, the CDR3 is TGTGCCAGCAGTGAACAGCAGGAGAGAGGTGAGCAGTTCTTC.

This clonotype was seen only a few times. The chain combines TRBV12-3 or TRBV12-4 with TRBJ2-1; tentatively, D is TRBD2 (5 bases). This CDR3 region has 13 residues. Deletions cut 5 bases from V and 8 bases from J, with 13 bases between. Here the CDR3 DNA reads TGTGCCAGCAGTGTCCGAGGGAGTCATGAGCAGTTCTTC. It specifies CASSVRGSHEQFF.

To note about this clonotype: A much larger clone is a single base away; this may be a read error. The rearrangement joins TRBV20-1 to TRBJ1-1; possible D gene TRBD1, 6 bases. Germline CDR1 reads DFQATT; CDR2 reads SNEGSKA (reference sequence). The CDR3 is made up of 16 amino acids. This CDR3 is CSASPRGAAGDTETFF. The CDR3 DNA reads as TGCAGTGCTAGCCCCCGTGGGGCTGCCGGGGACACTGAAACTTTCTTT.

This CDR3 is CASSLGMSRSDEQYF. CDR3 coding DNA: TGTGCCAGCAGCTTAGGTATGAGCAGGAGTGACGAGCAGTACTTC. The chain couples TRBV11-3 to TRBJ2-7; D remains ambiguous. Germline CDR1 and CDR2: SGHNT and YENEEA. The CDR3 contains 15 residues. Trimming left V 1 base short and J 5 bases short, with 15 bases between.

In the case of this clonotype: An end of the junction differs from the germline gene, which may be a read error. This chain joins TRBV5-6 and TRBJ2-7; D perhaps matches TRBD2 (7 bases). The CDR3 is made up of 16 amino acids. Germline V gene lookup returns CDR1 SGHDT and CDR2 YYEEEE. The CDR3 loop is CASSWSSGTGGYEQYF. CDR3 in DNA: TGTGCCAGCAGCTGGAGCTCAGGGACGGGGGGCTACGAGCAATACTTC.

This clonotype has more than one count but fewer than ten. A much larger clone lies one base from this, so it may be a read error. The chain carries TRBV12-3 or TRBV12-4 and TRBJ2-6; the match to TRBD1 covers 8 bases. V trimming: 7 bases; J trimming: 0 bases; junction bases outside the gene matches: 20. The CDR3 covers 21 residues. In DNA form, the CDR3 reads TGTGCCAGCAACACCAGAGGACAGGGTGCCCCCCGCAGCTCTGGGGCCAACGTCCTGACTTTC. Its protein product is CASNTRGQGAPRSSGANVLTF.

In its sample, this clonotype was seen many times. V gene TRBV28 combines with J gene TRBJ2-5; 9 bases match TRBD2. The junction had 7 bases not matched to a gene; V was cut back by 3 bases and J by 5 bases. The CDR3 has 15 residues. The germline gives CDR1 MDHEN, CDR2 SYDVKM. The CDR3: CASSFRVAGAETQYF. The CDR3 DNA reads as TGTGCCAGCAGTTTCAGGGTAGCGGGAGCTGAGACCCAGTACTTC.